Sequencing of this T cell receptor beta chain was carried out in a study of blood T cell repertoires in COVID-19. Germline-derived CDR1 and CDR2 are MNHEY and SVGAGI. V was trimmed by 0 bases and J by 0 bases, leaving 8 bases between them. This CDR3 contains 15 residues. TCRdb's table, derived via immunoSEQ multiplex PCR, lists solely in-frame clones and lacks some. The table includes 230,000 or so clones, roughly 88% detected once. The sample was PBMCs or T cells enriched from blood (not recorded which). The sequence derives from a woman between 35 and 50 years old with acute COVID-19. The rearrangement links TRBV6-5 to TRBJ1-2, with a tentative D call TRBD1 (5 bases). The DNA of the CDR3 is TGTGCCAGCAGTTACTCGTCAGGGACTAACTATGGCTACACCTTC. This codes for CASSYSSGTNYGYTF.